The T cell receptor beta chain described here comes from a study of vaccination effects on CD4 cells after COVID-19 (dated 2022 in TCRdb). Study-level background: In the ViraFEST assay, PBMC were stimulated with viral peptide pools, and antigen-specific CD4+ T cell clonotypes were then identified by expansion using TCR sequencing. Each participant got two doses of an mRNA SARS-CoV-2 vaccine, either BNT162b2 or mRNA-1273. Pre-vaccine samples were collected from two convalescent patients 16 days and one week before the first dose, corresponding to 142 and 148 days after COVID-19 diagnosis. Some 1.9 million PBMC per well were cultured with approximately 10 ug/ml peptides in IMDM containing about 5% human AB serum, 10 IU/ml IL-2 and gentamicin. In both COVID-19 convalescent patients and infection-naive vaccine recipients, the study compared SARS-CoV-2 spike-specific CD4+ TCR repertoires from before mRNA vaccination with those from after it. Altogether, roughly 10 COVID-19 convalescent patients and several SARS-CoV-2-naive healthy vaccine recipients made up the full study. The Oncomine TCR Beta short-read assay on an Illumina iSeq 100 was used to sequence cultures from other donors in the study. General conclusions and limits of the study: The study was limited by a small number of convalescent patients and lacked early post-infection timepoints. For convalescent patients, new clones induced by the vaccine made up most of the post-vaccine spike-reactive repertoire, and these new clones were largely distinct from the clones induced by infection. Clones induced by infection and clones induced by vaccination both contracted markedly at late timepoints after vaccination, which fits with T cell responses waning over time.

Concerning this clone itself: Its antigen specificity is not known. Per-base quality was not reported, and no clone a single base away is much larger than it.

From cysteine to phenylalanine, the CDR3 is 12 amino acids long. Solely the CDR3 DNA is kept, with 36 bases framed from the first base. The germline V and J ends show losses of 11 bases and 4 bases respectively, and no gene match explains 4 bases of the junction. Library generation was performed with the immunoSEQ multiplex PCR assay. DNA from the CD4+ T cells that had been cultured and isolated underwent TCR beta CDR3 sequencing. Concerning the study's data processing: Non-productive TCR sequences were removed, reads were trimmed to the CDR3 region, and CDR3s of at least 7 amino acids were retained. The MANAFEST web app was used to identify antigen-specific clonotypes by comparing expansion in peptide wells with expansion in reference cultures. To count as positive, a clone had to show expansion at FDR<0.05 compared with the reference and with all other wells, an odds ratio above 5, and a frequency above 0.1% in two replicate wells. Clonotypes significantly expanded in SARS-CoV-2 spike wells and in at least one common cold coronavirus spike condition were defined as cross-reactive. CDR3 similarity was assessed by Levenshtein distance with the stringdist R package, and unrooted trees were built with ape in R 3.6.1. The table comes from immuneACCESS by way of TCRdb, which keeps in-frame sequences with V and J called. Part of the clones is missing from these tables; in studies checked, under half for an unresolved V gene and the rest for unknown reasons. V and J calls and clone size come straight from that table; D and trimming were deduced from the DNA. The sample records tens of thousands of clones, about 78% of which are singletons. The ten top clones hold 10% to 15% of the sample.

After approximately 11 days of culture, CD4+ T cells were isolated with the EasySep CD4+ T cell isolation kit. PCR-confirmed SARS-CoV-2 infection had occurred in convalescent patients between March and December 2020, before the Alpha, Beta and Delta variants emerged in the United States. On days 3 and 7, half of the culture medium was replaced with fresh IL-2-containing medium. Unless noted otherwise, every peptide stimulation condition was cultured in triplicate wells. Using Ficoll-Paque Plus gradient centrifugation, PBMC were separated from whole blood and then either used fresh or cryopreserved at -140C. The QIAamp micro DNA kit was used to extract genomic DNA from the cultured CD4+ T cells.

The receptor was derived from a human donor who had a prior SARS-CoV-2 infection. Here the sequenced sample was CD4+ T cells from PBMCs cultured without peptide, taken before COVID-19 vaccination. The V and J segments used are TRBV12-3 or TRBV12-4 and TRBJ2-2, and 7 bases in between align with TRBD1. The CDR3 protein sequence reads: CAEGGLTGELFF. The sequence in DNA is TGTGCCGAAGGGGGCCTCACCGGGGAGCTGTTTTTT.